Reported below is one T cell receptor (beta chain). No cognate antigen has been identified for it. There are no base qualities to consult, and no much larger clone falls within one base. This sample was taken from a study of identical twins (dated by TCRdb to 2016 to 2018). At the level of the whole study: To test whether fetal clonotypes persist, the study used deep sequencing on TCR alpha and beta repertoires from monozygotic twins, unrelated adults of various ages, and cord blood. To rule out contamination, the twin experiments were replicated at different times with different library preparation protocols. General study outcomes and caveats: Excess twin sharing in beta out-of-frame sequences was weaker because fewer shared sequences lowered the signal-to-noise ratio. Zero-insertion analyses could be partly confounded by invariant T cells such as MAIT and iNKT, though diverse VJ usage argued against such confounding for most clonotypes. Compared with coincidental sharing between unrelated individuals, out-of-frame TCR alpha sequences shared between twins showed an excess of sequences with low generation probability. In monozygotic twins, recombination models systematically underestimated out-of-frame TCR alpha sharing, but the models matched the sharing seen between unrelated individuals. Fewer insertions were carried by abundant cord blood beta clonotypes; a weaker similar trend was observed in young adult naive repertoires, while no such trend was observed in memory repertoires. Conclusions relied on cross-sectional statistical analysis, since the same donors could not be followed over many years.

The receptor library was made with 5' RACE. Instrument used: Illumina HiSeq 2000. A universal primer binding site was introduced by template switching, and a unique molecular identifier was present in the final cDNA, enabling accurate counting of TCR cDNA molecules. Specific primers in the conserved constant-segment region were used to synthesize first-strand cDNA for TCR alpha and beta chains. To control for contamination, every cDNA library was double barcoded, receiving both a SMART-Mk sample barcode and Illumina barcodes. TruSeq adapter sequences along with Illumina sample barcodes were introduced in two successive PCR steps. The Illumina HiSeq platform was used with custom primers to sequence TCR alpha and beta cDNA libraries. In the source study's methods: Unique molecular identifiers were extracted from raw reads with MiGEC, and CDR3 positions were determined with MiXCR. Recombination models were inferred per individual with the repgenHMM and IGoR tools using an EM algorithm. The tcR package in R was used for shared clonotype analysis, with sharing normalized by the product of cloneset sizes. Out-of-frame nonproductive sequences were analyzed to study raw recombination free of thymic and clonal selection effects. Using fastp at Q25 and MiXCR, TCRdb reprocessed the public reads and kept productive beta chains. A single entry per CDR3 protein holds the most common genes and DNA from its merged rows. What appears here as the V and J calls and clone size reflects TCRdb's work, not the paper's. For this sample the table gives 700,000 or so distinct CDR3 sequences, of which 8.6% were detected only once. The top ten clonotypes cover 0.75% to 1% of the sample.

All donors were healthy Caucasians. The twin cohort consisted of three pairs of female monozygotic twins, all aged about 18 to 29 years. RNA for TCR libraries was isolated from peripheral blood mononuclear cells. The CDR3 measures 14 amino acids from cysteine to phenylalanine. Of the read, only the CDR3 DNA is kept; its 42 bases are in frame from base 1. Sequences SEHNR (CDR1) and FQNEAQ (CDR2) are obtained from the germline V gene (reference sequence). V is trimmed back by 5 bases and J by 7 bases, and the junction contains 6 bases that no gene match accounts for. These data were likewise used in another study, on yellow fever vaccine responses in identical twins. Per that second paper: According to the authors, in identical twins the way T cells responded to vaccination appeared partly convergent and partly personalized. Focusing on identical twins, the study followed the T cell clones that responded to the vaccine, and did so with precision.

The chain employs TRBV7-9 and TRBJ2-1; the junction holds 9 bases that match TRBD2. This clonotype was sampled from a woman aged 18 to 35 in good health. Material for sequencing was PBMCs. Here is the DNA: TGTGCCAGCAGCCCCCGGACTAGCGCGAATGAGCAGTTCTTC. The resulting protein is CASSPRTSANEQFF.